Included here is one T cell receptor (beta chain) sequence, with context. Antigen: not known. Primed by a sample-barcoded 5' primer and a J-beta primer mix, a second PCR proceeded for about 6 to 12 cycles. TCRdb reanalysed the 5' RACE reads using MiXCR and keeps one entry per CDR3 protein. The table includes approximately 1,700,000 distinct CDR3 sequences, about two fifths detected once. This CDR3 is 14 amino acids long. The V gene's germline CDR1 is LNHDA and CDR2 SQIVND (reference sequence). The V end was cut by 7 bases, the J end by 5 bases, with 15 bases between. The entry originates in a study of blood T cells in healthy people across ages. General observations from the study: In long-lived donors, naive CD4+ cell counts and diversity exceeded those of aged donors. PBMCs left unsorted prevented a conclusive naive versus antigen-experienced comparison. With age, beta diversity per million T cells declined roughly linearly, significantly by over 35.

Sequenced input: blood. The clonotype was recovered from a human donor in good health. The genes are TRBV19 and TRBJ2-1, with D possibly being TRBD2 (6 bases). CDR3 protein: CASKISAGHNEQFF. The CDR3 coding sequence is TGTGCCAGTAAAATTTCGGCGGGACACAATGAGCAGTTCTTC.